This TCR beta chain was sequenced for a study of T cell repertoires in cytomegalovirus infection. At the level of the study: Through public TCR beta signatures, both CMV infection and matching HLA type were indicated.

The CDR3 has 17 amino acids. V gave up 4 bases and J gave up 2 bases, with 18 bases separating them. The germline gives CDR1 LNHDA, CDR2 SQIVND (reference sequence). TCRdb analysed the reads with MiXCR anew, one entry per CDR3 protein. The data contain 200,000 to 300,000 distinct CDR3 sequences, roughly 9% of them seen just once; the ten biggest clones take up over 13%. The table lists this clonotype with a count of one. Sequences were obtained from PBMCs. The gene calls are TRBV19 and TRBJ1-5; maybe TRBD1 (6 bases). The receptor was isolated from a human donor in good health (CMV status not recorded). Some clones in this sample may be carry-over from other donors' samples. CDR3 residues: CASSTGGGRQGNQPQHF. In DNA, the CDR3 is TGTGCCAGTAGTACCGGGGGTGGCCGACAGGGCAATCAGCCCCAGCATTTT.